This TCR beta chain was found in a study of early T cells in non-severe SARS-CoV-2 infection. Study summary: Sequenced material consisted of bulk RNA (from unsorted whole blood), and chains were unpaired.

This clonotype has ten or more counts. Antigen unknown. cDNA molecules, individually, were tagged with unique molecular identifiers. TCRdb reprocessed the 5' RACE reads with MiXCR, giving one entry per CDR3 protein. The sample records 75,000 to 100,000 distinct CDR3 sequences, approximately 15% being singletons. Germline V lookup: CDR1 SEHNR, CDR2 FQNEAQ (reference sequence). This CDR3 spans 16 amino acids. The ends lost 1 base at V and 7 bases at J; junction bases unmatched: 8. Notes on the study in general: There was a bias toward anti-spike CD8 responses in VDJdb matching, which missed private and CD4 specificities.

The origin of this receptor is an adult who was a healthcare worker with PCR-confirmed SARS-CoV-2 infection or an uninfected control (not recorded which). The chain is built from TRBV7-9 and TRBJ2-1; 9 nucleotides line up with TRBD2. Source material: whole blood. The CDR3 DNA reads TGTGCCAGCAGCTTAGGTCAGCGGGGGGACCGGAATGAGCAGTTCTTC. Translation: CASSLGQRGDRNEQFF. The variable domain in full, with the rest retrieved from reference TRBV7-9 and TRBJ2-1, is DTGVSQNPRHKITKRGQNVTFRCDPISEHNRLYWYRQTLGQGPEFLTYFQNEAQLEKSRLLSDRFSAERPKGSFSTLEIQRTEQGDSAMYLCASSLGQRGDRNEQFFGPGTRLTVL.